This T cell receptor beta chain is drawn from a study of blood T cell repertoires in COVID-19. About the research overall: Sample material is recorded as cDNA or gDNA derived from T cells, B-cell-depleted T cells, or PBMCs.

As processed by the authors: Estimated nucleated cell counts came from reference gene primer amplification. Assay used: immunoSEQ multiplex PCR; TCRdb lists only in-frame clones, some missing. The DNA was the basis for D and trimming; V, J and clone size are from that table. Of over 300,000 clones in the sample, about 82% are singletons; the top ten hold around 1.5%. Per the germline V gene, CDR1 is SGHTA and CDR2 is FQGNSA. Trimming took off 0 bases at V and 1 base at J, with 10 bases between the two ends. The CDR3 is 16 amino acids. This chain uses TRBV7-2 with TRBJ1-5; TRBD1 is a possible D gene (6 bases). The sample was peripheral blood. The TCR sequence derives from a woman in her forties or fifties with acute or convalescent COVID-19. The CDR3 here is CASSLAGGGSNQPQHF. The CDR3 DNA reads TGTGCCAGCAGCTTAGCGGGAGGGGGGAGCAATCAGCCCCAGCATTTT.